One and the same sample provided the 9 T cell receptor beta chains below, sequenced in a study of control samples from healthy donors and cancer patients. The assay was immunoSEQ multiplex PCR, and TCRdb's table has in-frame clones only and misses some. The table lists around 94,000 clones, roughly 86% of them singletons. The specimen was blood. The receptors derive from a woman aged 45-60 years in good health.

This sequence joins TRBV4-2 and TRBJ2-1; D perhaps matches TRBD2 (5 bases). In germline, CDR1 is LGHNA, CDR2 YNFKEQ. V dropped 1 base and J dropped 1 base, with 11 bases sitting between them. CDR3 length equals 16 residues. This CDR3 reads CASSQALANSYNEQFF. CDR3 nucleotides: TGTGCCAGCAGCCAAGCGCTAGCTAATTCCTACAATGAGCAGTTCTTC.

The chain joins TRBV18 to TRBJ2-2; 8 positions match TRBD2. After removal of 1 base from V and 1 base from J, the junction contained 2 bases not matched to a gene. The V gene's germline CDR1 is KGHSH and CDR2 LQKENI. This CDR3 region has 16 residues. The DNA of the CDR3 is TGTGCCAGCTCACCACTAACTAGCGGGAACACCGGGGAGCTGTTTTTT. It encodes CASSPLTSGNTGELFF.

This rearrangement joins TRBV18 to TRBJ2-3; D call uncertain. The germline V and J ends were trimmed by 3 bases and 7 bases, with 11 bases remaining between them. The CDR3 runs 13 residues. From germline, CDR1 is KGHSH and CDR2 LQKENI. The CDR3 DNA reads as TGTGCCAGCTCACCCGACCCTCCCAATACGCAGTATTTT. The encoded protein is CASSPDPPNTQYF. Using reference TRBV18 and TRBJ2-3 for the parts outside the CDR3, the full variable domain is NAGVMQNPRHLVRRRGQEARLRCSPMKGHSHVYWYRQLPEEGLKFMVYLQKENIIDESGMPKERFSAEFPKEGPSILRIQQVVRGDSAAYFCASSPDPPNTQYFGPGTRLTVL.

This chain connects TRBV3-1 (or the pseudogene TRBV3-2) to TRBJ1-4, with 12 bases aligning to TRBD1. Germline V lookup: CDR1 LGHDT, CDR2 YNNKEL (reference sequence). The CDR3 consists of 19 residues. V dropped 2 bases and J dropped 3; count of bases not matched to a gene: 10. The CDR3 region is CASSQHRDRGHTANEKLFF. CDR3 bases: TGTGCCAGCAGCCAACATAGGGACAGGGGGCACACAGCTAATGAAAAACTGTTTTTT.

The chain recombines TRBV5-1 with TRBJ2-3; D possibly corresponds to TRBD1 (5 bases). This CDR3 contains 16 residues. Trimming took off 0 bases at V and 2 bases at J, with 13 bases between the two ends. From germline, CDR1 is SGHRS and CDR2 YFSETQ. Written as DNA, the CDR3 is TGCGCCAGCAGCTTGGAACCAGGGCCCCCCACAGATACGCAGTATTTT. This codes for CASSLEPGPPTDTQYF.

The chain carries TRBV25-1 and TRBJ1-2; TRBD1 aligns across 7 bases. The germline CDR1 and CDR2 sequences are MGHDK and SYGVNS. The CDR3 has 17 amino acids. Trimming at V came to 0 bases and at J to 8 bases, leaving 15 bases not matched to a gene. The CDR3 reads CASSEYRGTENGSGYTF. The CDR3 coding sequence is TGTGCCAGCAGTGAATATAGGGGGACAGAAAACGGGAGCGGCTACACCTTC.

V usage is TRBV11-1 and J usage is TRBJ1-1, with TRBD1 matching over 10 bases. With 3 bases clipped from V and 7 bases from J, the junction kept 5 bases outside the gene matches. The CDR3 runs to 14 residues. The germline CDR1 and CDR2 sequences are SGHAT and FQDESV (reference sequence). This chain's CDR3 is CASSLTGGSGEAFF. In DNA form, the CDR3 reads TGTGCCAGCAGCTTGACAGGGGGCTCGGGTGAAGCTTTCTTT.

This chain joins TRBV3-1 (or the pseudogene TRBV3-2) and TRBJ2-7; TRBD1 is a possible D gene (6 bases). The CDR3 consists of 14 residues. Per the germline V gene, CDR1 is LGHDT and CDR2 is YNNKEL (reference sequence). Deletions cut 1 base from V and 9 bases from J, with 16 bases between. CDR3 coding DNA: TGTGCCAGCAGCCAAGGGGCAGCTGGGGGCGGGCAGTACTTC. The encoded protein is CASSQGAAGGGQYF.

CDR3 residues: CASSFGGLNYEQYF. CDR3 bases: TGTGCCAGCAGCTTCGGGGGGCTGAACTACGAGCAGTACTTC. The chain employs TRBV11-3 and TRBJ2-7, with TRBD2 as a possible D gene (7 bases). The CDR3 contains 14 residues. Germline assignment: CDR1 SGHNT and CDR2 YENEEA. V was shortened by 3 bases and J by 3 bases, with 12 bases between the two germline ends.